Following are 4 T cell receptor beta chains from one sample sequenced in a study of blood T cell repertoires in COVID-19 (TCRdb year 2020). Receptors were amplified or captured by the immunoSEQ multiplex PCR assay. Imported from immuneACCESS, the table was reduced by TCRdb to in-frame sequences with V and J called. These copies leave out some clones; in studies compared against another copy, an unresolved V gene accounts for under half, and the cause of the remainder is not known. This sample holds about 44,000 clones; roughly 92% were observed only once. The ten top clones hold approximately 0.37% of the sample. Material for sequencing was peripheral blood. Source of these receptors: a man aged 45-60 years with COVID-19, enrolled during active disease.

V and J are TRBV28 and TRBJ1-6; 9 bases line up with TRBD1. J lost 7 bases, V lost 6 bases, and 4 bases had no gene match. The V gene's germline CDR1 is MDHEN and CDR2 SYDVKM. This CDR3 spans 14 amino acids. The CDR3 coding sequence is TGTGCCAGCAGGGGACAGGGTAGAAATTCACCCCTCCACTTT. Protein product: CASRGQGRNSPLHF.

The V call is TRBV19, the J call TRBJ2-1; maybe TRBD2 (6 bases). The CDR3 sequence is 15 residues long. Trimming removed 7 bases at V and 0 bases at J, with 13 bases between. Germline lookup yields CDR1 LNHDA and CDR2 SQIVND (reference sequence). The CDR3 DNA is TGTGCCAGTACTAGGACTACCAGCTCCTACAATGAGCAGTTCTTC. Translation gives CASTRTTSSYNEQFF.

The chain carries TRBV19 and TRBJ2-7; no definite D call. Between the trimmed V and J ends, which lost 1 base and 2 bases, there was a span of 9 bases. The CDR3 is 14 residues long. Germline CDR1 is LNHDA and CDR2 is SQIVND (reference sequence). CDR3 DNA sequence: TGTGCCAGTAGTATAGTAGGCGGAACCTACGAGCAGTACTTC. It encodes CASSIVGGTYEQYF.

This chain connects TRBV3-1 (or the pseudogene TRBV3-2) to TRBJ2-7, with 10 positions matching TRBD2. Trimming removed 5 bases from V and 2 bases from J; junction bases left unmatched: 15. Germline values: CDR1 LGHDT, CDR2 YNNKEL (reference sequence). The CDR3 is 18 amino acids. The CDR3 region is CASSVRTSGLGVPYEQYF. The DNA for the CDR3 is TGTGCCAGCAGCGTACGGACTAGCGGCCTCGGGGTTCCCTACGAGCAGTACTTC.